These T cell receptor beta chains were read from a single sample in a study of response to subunit inactivated influenza vaccine. TCRdb called the RT-PCR reads again in MiXCR, with one record for every CDR3 protein. The profile shows 560,000 or so distinct CDR3 sequences, 7.5% to 8.5% of them singletons. The source material was PBMCs from blood, sampled roughly 24 months after vaccination. The receptors originated from a man between 50 and 75 years old who received an inactivated influenza vaccine. Each CDR3 is given with its conserved first and last residue. D genes are given only for firm matches. Size is omitted from some rows. Given values are once, few, many or a class for expanded clones.

j_call v_call clone_size d_call cdr3_nt cdr3_aa
TRBJ2-3 TRBV5-5 . . TGTGCCAGCAGCCTGATGGACACAGATACGCAGTATTTT CASSLMDTDTQYF
TRBJ2-5 TRBV29-1 few . TGCAGCGCGAGGGGGGGAGCCTCCCAAGAGACCCAGTACTTC CSARGGASQETQYF
TRBJ2-7 TRBV20-1 many TRBD2 TGCAGTGCGGTACTAGCGGGATTGAACGAGCAGTACTTC CSAVLAGLNEQYF
TRBJ2-7 TRBV5-6 many . TGTGCCAGCAGACTATTAGAAAGTCCCTACGAGCAGTACTTC CASRLLESPYEQYF
TRBJ2-7 TRBV28 . TRBD2 TGTGCCAGCAGTTCTCCGACTAGCGGAACCTACGGTCAGTACTTC CASSSPTSGTYGQYF
TRBJ2-1 TRBV12-3/TRBV12-4 . TRBD2 TGTGCCAGCAGTTTAGCGGGGGGGTACTCTAAGTTCTTC CASSLAGGYSKFF
TRBJ1-1 TRBV5-1 many TRBD1 TGCGCCAGCAGCTTGGGACAGGGAGTGGACACTGAAGCTTTCTTT CASSLGQGVDTEAFF
TRBJ2-4 TRBV20-1 few TRBD2 TGCAGTGCTAGGGCACTAGCGGGGGGGGTCAAAAACATTCAGTACTTC CSARALAGGVKNIQYF
TRBJ2-5 TRBV20-1 few . TGCAGTGCTAGAGAGGCCTCACAAGAGACCCAGTACTTC CSAREASQETQYF
TRBJ2-1 TRBV7-2 . . TGTGCCAGCAGTACCGACAGGCTGTCCTACAATGAGCAGTTCTTC CASSTDRLSYNEQFF
TRBJ2-2 TRBV4-2 . TRBD2 TGTGCCAGCAGCCATACTAGCGGCGCCGGGGAGCTGTTTTTT CASSHTSGAGELFF
TRBJ2-3 TRBV9 . . TGTGCCAGCAGCGTAGCTACCCCGATCTATAGTAGCCCTTTTGGTGATACGCAGTATTTT CASSVATPIYSSPFGDTQYF
TRBJ2-3 TRBV7-6 many . TGTGCCAGCAGCTATGGGGCGGGAAGCACAGATACGCAGTATTTT CASSYGAGSTDTQYF
TRBJ2-7 TRBV5-1 many TRBD1 TGCGCCAGCAGCACCACAGGGGGCTACGAGCAGTACTTC CASSTTGGYEQYF
TRBJ2-7 TRBV4-3 many TRBD2 TGCGCCAGCAGCCGGGGGACTAGCGGCCAAGGGGAGCAGTACTTC CASSRGTSGQGEQYF
TRBJ2-2 TRBV6-5 . TRBD2 TGTGCCAGCAGTTTGACTAGCGGGACCTCCGGGGAGCTGTTTTTT CASSLTSGTSGELFF
TRBJ2-1 TRBV25-1 . TRBD1 TGTGCCAGCCAGCGACAGGGCTCCTACAATGAGCAGTTCTTC CASQRQGSYNEQFF
TRBJ2-7 TRBV3-1 . TRBD1 TGTGCCAGCAGCCGGACAGGGGATAACGAGCAGTACTTC CASSRTGDNEQYF
TRBJ1-2 TRBV28 . . TGTGCCAGCTCCACGGTTCCGCGGGCCGGAGGCTACACCTTC CASSTVPRAGGYTF
TRBJ1-1 TRBV27 . . TGTGCCAGCAGCGACTACACTGAAGCTTTCTTT CASSDYTEAFF
TRBJ1-1 TRBV28 few . TGTGCCAGCAGTTTATATGCGGTGCCTGAAGCTTTCTTT CASSLYAVPEAFF
TRBJ2-3 TRBV3-1 . . TGTGCCAGCAGCCCCCGGTTAGGGGCGGGGGCCACAGATACGCAGTATTTT CASSPRLGAGATDTQYF
TRBJ2-3 TRBV7-9 . . TGTGCCAGCAGCCTCCAATCTCGGAGCACAGATACGCAGTATTTT CASSLQSRSTDTQYF